A selection of T cell receptor beta chains follows, all from one sample in a study of PD-1 blockade in classical Hodgkin lymphoma. Produced via immunoSEQ multiplex PCR; TCRdb's table is partial and in-frame only. The repertoire holds tens of thousands of clones, with 85% to 95% as singletons. Specimen: peripheral blood mononuclear cells (PBMCs), collected at baseline. Receptors were obtained from a human donor with classical Hodgkin lymphoma. Each CDR3 is given with its conserved first and last residue. The D gene is left open where the match is weak. Expanded clones are given a class, and other clones once, few, many or no size at all.

D: TRBD2; J: TRBJ2-1; size: NA; V: TRBV30; CDR3: CAWSVQGLAGVTSYNEQFF; DNA: TGTGCCTGGAGTGTTCAGGGACTAGCGGGGGTTACCTCCTACAATGAGCAGTTCTTC
D: TRBD1; J: TRBJ2-3; size: NA; V: TRBV11-2; CDR3: CASSLNRDRGTDTQYF; DNA: TGTGCCAGCAGCCTCAACCGGGACAGGGGAACAGATACGCAGTATTTT
D: NA; J: TRBJ1-4; size: NA; V: TRBV5-5; CDR3: CASSLGGTREKLFF; DNA: TGTGCCAGCAGCTTGGGAGGGACACGCGAAAAACTGTTTTTT
D: TRBD1; J: TRBJ1-2; size: NA; V: TRBV5-6; CDR3: CASSSYRGNLINYGYTF; DNA: TGTGCCAGCAGCTCCTACAGGGGCAACCTCATTAACTATGGCTACACCTTC
D: NA; J: TRBJ1-5; size: NA; V: TRBV27; CDR3: CASSLLGAQEPQHF; DNA: TGTGCCAGCAGTTTACTTGGGGCTCAAGAGCCCCAGCATTTT
D: TRBD2; J: TRBJ2-1; size: NA; V: TRBV27; CDR3: CASMLAGYNEQFF; DNA: TGTGCCAGCATGTTAGCGGGGTACAATGAGCAGTTCTTC
D: NA; J: TRBJ2-3; size: NA; V: TRBV6-6; CDR3: CASRGPAGPTDTQYF; DNA: TGTGCCAGCAGGGGTCCCGCCGGGCCCACAGATACGCAGTATTTT
D: NA; J: TRBJ2-6; size: NA; V: TRBV18; CDR3: CASSPLFFRSGANVLTF; DNA: TGTGCCAGCTCGCCCCTTTTCTTCCGCTCTGGGGCCAACGTCCTGACTTTC
D: NA; J: TRBJ2-1; size: NA; V: TRBV27; CDR3: CASSLWASDYNEQFF; DNA: TGTGCCAGCAGTTTATGGGCTAGCGACTACAATGAGCAGTTCTTC
D: TRBD2; J: TRBJ2-1; size: NA; V: TRBV18; CDR3: CASSPYEPGLAGEGSYNEQFF; DNA: TGTGCCAGCTCACCATACGAACCGGGACTAGCGGGGGAGGGCTCCTACAATGAGCAGTTCTTC
D: NA; J: TRBJ1-4; size: NA; V: TRBV12-5; CDR3: CASGFHSGVLALGEKLFF; DNA: TGTGCTAGTGGTTTCCACTCGGGGGTTTTGGCCCTAGGTGAAAAACTGTTTTTT
D: TRBD2; J: TRBJ2-1; size: NA; V: TRBV9; CDR3: CASSVGGRSSYNEQFF; DNA: TGTGCCAGCAGCGTAGGCGGGAGGAGCTCCTACAATGAGCAGTTCTTC
D: TRBD1; J: TRBJ1-1; size: NA; V: TRBV19; CDR3: CASSTRDRGVEAFF; DNA: TGTGCCAGTAGTACGAGGGACAGGGGCGTTGAAGCTTTCTTT
D: NA; J: TRBJ2-3; size: NA; V: TRBV2; CDR3: CASSEAGNTQHTQYF; DNA: TGTGCCAGCAGTGAAGCAGGAAACACACAACATACGCAGTATTTT
D: TRBD1; J: TRBJ1-3; size: NA; V: TRBV5-1; CDR3: CASSRNSGTGGGNTIYF; DNA: TGCGCCAGCAGTCGAAATTCCGGGACAGGGGGAGGAAACACCATATATTTT
D: NA; J: TRBJ2-3; size: once; V: TRBV28; CDR3: CASRDTDTQYF; DNA: TGTGCCAGCAGGGACACAGATACGCAGTATTTT
D: TRBD1; J: TRBJ2-1; size: NA; V: TRBV7-9; CDR3: CASSTRQGARDKNEQFF; DNA: TGTGCCAGCAGCACCAGACAGGGGGCAAGGGACAAGAATGAGCAGTTCTTC
D: NA; J: TRBJ2-7; size: NA; V: TRBV6-1; CDR3: CASTSGGSYEQYF; DNA: TGTGCCAGCACTTCTGGGGGCAGCTACGAGCAGTACTTC
D: NA; J: TRBJ2-4; size: NA; V: TRBV29-1; CDR3: CSVESQLKNIQYF; DNA: TGCAGCGTTGAGTCACAGCTAAAAAACATTCAGTACTTC
D: NA; J: TRBJ2-3; size: NA; V: TRBV29-1; CDR3: CSVVGLQPSITDTQYF; DNA: TGCAGCGTTGTAGGGCTCCAACCATCTATCACAGATACGCAGTATTTT
D: NA; J: TRBJ1-5; size: NA; V: TRBV6-1; CDR3: CASSGPIREGNQPQHF; DNA: TGTGCCAGCAGTGGCCCAATCAGGGAGGGCAATCAGCCCCAGCATTTT
D: TRBD2; J: TRBJ2-3; size: NA; V: TRBV9; CDR3: CASSVEGLAGGRRGTDTQYF; DNA: TGTGCCAGCAGCGTAGAGGGACTAGCGGGGGGACGGAGGGGCACAGATACGCAGTATTTT
D: NA; J: TRBJ2-1; size: NA; V: TRBV18; CDR3: CASSPEIRGDEQFF; DNA: TGTGCCAGCTCACCAGAGATCCGCGGCGATGAGCAGTTCTTC
D: NA; J: TRBJ2-5; size: NA; V: TRBV20-1; CDR3: CSASMGETQYF; DNA: TGCAGTGCATCCATGGGGGAGACCCAGTACTTC
D: NA; J: TRBJ2-1; size: NA; V: TRBV7-3; CDR3: CASSILGGPYNEQFF; DNA: TGTGCCAGCAGCATCCTCGGGGGGCCATACAATGAGCAGTTCTTC
D: TRBD1; J: TRBJ2-7; size: NA; V: TRBV6-5; CDR3: CASSYEGQGAGEQYF; DNA: TGTGCCAGCAGTTACGAGGGACAGGGGGCCGGCGAGCAGTACTTC
D: NA; J: TRBJ2-3; size: once; V: TRBV27; CDR3: CASSDSRDPSTDTQYF; DNA: TGTGCCAGCAGTGATTCCCGGGACCCAAGCACAGATACGCAGTATTTT
D: NA; J: TRBJ1-1; size: few; V: TRBV2; CDR3: CASIGSTNTEAFF; DNA: TGTGCCAGCATAGGCAGCACGAACACTGAAGCTTTCTTT
D: NA; J: TRBJ2-5; size: NA; V: TRBV5-1; CDR3: CASSPISRQETQYF; DNA: TGCGCCAGCAGCCCTATCTCGAGACAAGAGACCCAGTACTTC
D: NA; J: TRBJ2-2; size: NA; V: TRBV5-1; CDR3: CASSSGDLGTGELFF; DNA: TGCGCCAGCAGCTCCGGGGACTTGGGCACCGGGGAGCTGTTTTTT
D: NA; J: TRBJ2-3; size: NA; V: TRBV11-1; CDR3: CASSLEAGFGTDTQYF; DNA: TGTGCCAGCAGCTTAGAGGCGGGGTTCGGCACAGATACGCAGTATTTT
D: NA; J: TRBJ1-4; size: NA; V: TRBV6-6; CDR3: CASSPTLVDLFF; DNA: TGTGCCAGCAGTCCCACCCTCGTCGATCTGTTTTTT
D: TRBD1; J: TRBJ2-7; size: NA; V: TRBV6-1; CDR3: CASSIQGALYEQYF; DNA: TGTGCCAGCAGTATACAGGGGGCGCTTTACGAGCAGTACTTC
D: NA; J: TRBJ1-1; size: NA; V: TRBV7-9; CDR3: CASSLSGNTEAFF; DNA: TGTGCCAGCAGCTTATCAGGGAACACTGAAGCTTTCTTT
D: NA; J: TRBJ1-5; size: NA; V: TRBV30; CDR3: CAWSVNGGPQHF; DNA: TGTGCCTGGAGTGTAAACGGGGGGCCCCAGCATTTT
D: NA; J: TRBJ2-7; size: NA; V: TRBV7-6; CDR3: CASSLKMGEDQNEQYF; DNA: TGTGCCAGCAGCTTAAAAATGGGGGAGGACCAGAACGAGCAGTACTTC
D: NA; J: TRBJ1-5; size: NA; V: TRBV18; CDR3: CASSPTTGSGWDQPQHF; DNA: TGTGCCAGCTCACCGACTACAGGCTCGGGCTGGGATCAGCCCCAGCATTTT
D: NA; J: TRBJ1-4; size: NA; V: TRBV7-9; CDR3: CASSLTEGTNEKLFF; DNA: TGTGCCAGCAGCTTGACGGAGGGAACTAATGAAAAACTGTTTTTT
D: NA; J: TRBJ2-2; size: NA; V: TRBV28; CDR3: CASTDRGGRDTGELFF; DNA: TGTGCCAGCACCGATAGGGGCGGGCGAGACACCGGGGAGCTGTTTTTT
D: NA; J: TRBJ2-5; size: NA; V: TRBV6-5; CDR3: CASSGGGETQYF; DNA: TGTGCCAGCAGCGGAGGGGGGGAGACCCAGTACTTC
D: NA; J: TRBJ2-1; size: once; V: TRBV7-9; CDR3: CASSAGLDSYNEQFF; DNA: TGTGCCAGCAGCGCCGGCTTGGACTCCTACAATGAGCAGTTCTTC
D: NA; J: TRBJ2-7; size: NA; V: TRBV7-3; CDR3: CASSLMPPGQGTYEQYF; DNA: TGTGCCAGCAGCTTAATGCCCCCCGGGCAGGGAACCTACGAGCAGTACTTC
D: NA; J: TRBJ2-7; size: NA; V: TRBV5-1; CDR3: CASSLGVGTYEQYF; DNA: TGCGCCAGCAGCTTGGGGGTAGGGACCTACGAGCAGTACTTC
D: NA; J: TRBJ2-3; size: NA; V: TRBV4-3; CDR3: CASSQDSQGAKGTDTQYF; DNA: TGCGCCAGCAGCCAAGATAGCCAAGGGGCTAAGGGGACAGATACGCAGTATTTT
D: NA; J: TRBJ1-1; size: NA; V: TRBV27; CDR3: CASSSRFLRGEIKNTEAFF; DNA: TGTGCCAGCAGTTCTCGATTTCTCAGGGGAGAGATTAAGAACACTGAAGCTTTCTTT
D: NA; J: TRBJ1-4; size: NA; V: TRBV30; CDR3: CAWRAKGLEKLFF; DNA: TGTGCCTGGAGGGCCAAGGGTTTAGAAAAACTGTTTTTT
D: NA; J: TRBJ2-7; size: NA; V: TRBV7-2; CDR3: CASSLVNRDSYEQYF; DNA: TGTGCCAGCAGCTTAGTGAACAGGGACTCCTACGAGCAGTACTTC
D: NA; J: TRBJ1-2; size: NA; V: TRBV6-1; CDR3: CASSGGVRLLGYTF; DNA: TGTGCCAGCAGCGGGGGGGTCCGACTGCTGGGCTACACCTTC